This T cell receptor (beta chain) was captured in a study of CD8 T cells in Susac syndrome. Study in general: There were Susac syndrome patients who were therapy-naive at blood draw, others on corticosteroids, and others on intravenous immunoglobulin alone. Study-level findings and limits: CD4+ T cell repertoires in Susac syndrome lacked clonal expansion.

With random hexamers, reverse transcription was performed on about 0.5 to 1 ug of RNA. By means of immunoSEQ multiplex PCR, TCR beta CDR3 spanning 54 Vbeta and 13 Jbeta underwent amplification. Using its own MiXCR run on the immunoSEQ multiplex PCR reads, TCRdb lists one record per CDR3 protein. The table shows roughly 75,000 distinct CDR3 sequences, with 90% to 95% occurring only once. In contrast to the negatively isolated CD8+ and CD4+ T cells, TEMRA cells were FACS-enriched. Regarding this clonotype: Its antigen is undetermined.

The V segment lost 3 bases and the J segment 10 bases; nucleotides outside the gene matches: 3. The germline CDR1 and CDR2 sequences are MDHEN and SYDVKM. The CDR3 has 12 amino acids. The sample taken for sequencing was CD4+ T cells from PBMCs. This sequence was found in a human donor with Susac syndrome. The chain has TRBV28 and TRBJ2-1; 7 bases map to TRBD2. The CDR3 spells CASSLGGSEQFF. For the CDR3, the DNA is TGTGCCAGCAGTTTGGGAGGGAGCGAGCAGTTCTTC.